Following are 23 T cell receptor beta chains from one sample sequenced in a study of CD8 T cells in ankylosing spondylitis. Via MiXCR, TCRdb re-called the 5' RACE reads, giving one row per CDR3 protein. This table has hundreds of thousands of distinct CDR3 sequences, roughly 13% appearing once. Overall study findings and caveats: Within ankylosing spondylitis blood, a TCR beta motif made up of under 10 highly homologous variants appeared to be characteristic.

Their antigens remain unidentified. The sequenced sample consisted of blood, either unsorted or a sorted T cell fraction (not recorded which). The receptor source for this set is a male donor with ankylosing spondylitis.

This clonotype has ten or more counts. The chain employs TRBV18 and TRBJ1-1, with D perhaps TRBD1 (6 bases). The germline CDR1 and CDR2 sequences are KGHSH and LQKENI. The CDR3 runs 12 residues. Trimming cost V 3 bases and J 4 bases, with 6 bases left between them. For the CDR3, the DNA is TGTGCCAGCTCACCGGACAGCACTGAAGCTTTCTTT. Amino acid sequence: CASSPDSTEAFF.

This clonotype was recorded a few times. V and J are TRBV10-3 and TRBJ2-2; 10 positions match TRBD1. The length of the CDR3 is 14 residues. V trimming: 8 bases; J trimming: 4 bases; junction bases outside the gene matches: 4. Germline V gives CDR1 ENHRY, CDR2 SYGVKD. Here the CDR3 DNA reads TGTGCCATCGCTCGGACAGGGGGCACCGGGGAGCTGTTTTTT. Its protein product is CAIARTGGTGELFF.

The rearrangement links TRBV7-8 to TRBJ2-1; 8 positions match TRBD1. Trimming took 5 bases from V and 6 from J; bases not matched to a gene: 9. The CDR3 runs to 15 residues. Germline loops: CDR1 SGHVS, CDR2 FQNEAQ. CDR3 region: CASSHRTGRFNEQFF. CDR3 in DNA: TGTGCCAGCAGCCATCGGACAGGGAGGTTCAATGAGCAGTTCTTC.

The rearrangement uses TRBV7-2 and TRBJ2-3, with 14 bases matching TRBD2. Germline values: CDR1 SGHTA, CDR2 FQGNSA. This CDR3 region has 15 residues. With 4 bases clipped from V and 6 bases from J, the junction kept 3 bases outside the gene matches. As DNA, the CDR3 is TGTGCCAGCAGCTGGCGGACTAGCGGGAGGGATACGCAGTATTTT. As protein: CASSWRTSGRDTQYF.

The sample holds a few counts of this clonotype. CDR3 residues: CAIGWGTEAFF. The CDR3 nucleotides read TGTGCCATCGGATGGGGGACTGAAGCTTTCTTT. The chain employs TRBV19 and TRBJ1-1; D is perhaps TRBD1 (5 bases). Looked up from germline, CDR1 is LNHDA and CDR2 is SQIVND (reference sequence). V lost 10 bases to trimming and J lost 5 bases, with 11 bases between them. The CDR3 has 11 residues.

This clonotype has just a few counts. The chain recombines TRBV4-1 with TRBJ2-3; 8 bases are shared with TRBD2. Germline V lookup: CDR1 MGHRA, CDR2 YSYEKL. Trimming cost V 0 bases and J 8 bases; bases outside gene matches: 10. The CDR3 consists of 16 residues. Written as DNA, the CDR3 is TGCGCCAGCAGCCAAGAGGCAGCGGGAGCGATGGTTACGCAGTATTTT. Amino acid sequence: CASSQEAAGAMVTQYF.

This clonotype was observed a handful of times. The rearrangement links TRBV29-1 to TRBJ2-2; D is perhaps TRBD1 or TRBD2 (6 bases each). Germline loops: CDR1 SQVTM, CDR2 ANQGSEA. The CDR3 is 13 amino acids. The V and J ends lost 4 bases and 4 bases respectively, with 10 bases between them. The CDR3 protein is CSVGGAGTGELFF. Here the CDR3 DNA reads TGCAGCGTTGGGGGGGCGGGCACCGGGGAGCTGTTTTTT.

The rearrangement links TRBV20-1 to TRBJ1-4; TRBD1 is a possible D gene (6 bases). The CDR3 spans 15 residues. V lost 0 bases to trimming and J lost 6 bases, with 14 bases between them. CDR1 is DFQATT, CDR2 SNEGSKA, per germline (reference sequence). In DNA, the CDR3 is TGCAGTGCTAGAGATGTCAGGGGAGATTATGAAAAACTGTTTTTT. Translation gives CSARDVRGDYEKLFF.

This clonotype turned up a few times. CDR3 in amino acids: CATSRDTGDYGSPLHF. CDR3 nucleotide sequence: TGTGCCACCAGCAGGGATACAGGGGATTACGGTTCACCCCTCCACTTT. This chain links TRBV15 with TRBJ1-6; 7 bases match TRBD1. V shed 3 bases, J shed 9 bases, and the junction held 11 bases outside the gene matches. The CDR3 is 16 amino acids. Germline assignment: CDR1 LNHNV and CDR2 YYDKDF (reference sequence). The full variable domain, with the rest looked up from reference TRBV15 and TRBJ1-6, is DAMVIQNPRYQVTQFGKPVTLSCSQTLNHNVMYWYQQKSSQAPKLLFHYYDKDFNNEADTPDNFQSRRPNTSFCFLDIRSPGLGDTAMYLCATSRDTGDYGSPLHFGNGTRLTVT.

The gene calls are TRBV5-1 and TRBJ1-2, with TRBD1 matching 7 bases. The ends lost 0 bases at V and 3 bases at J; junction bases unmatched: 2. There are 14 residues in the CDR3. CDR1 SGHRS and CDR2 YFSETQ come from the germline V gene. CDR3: CASSLAGQHYGYTF. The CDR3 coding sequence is TGCGCCAGCAGCTTGGCGGGACAGCACTATGGCTACACCTTC.

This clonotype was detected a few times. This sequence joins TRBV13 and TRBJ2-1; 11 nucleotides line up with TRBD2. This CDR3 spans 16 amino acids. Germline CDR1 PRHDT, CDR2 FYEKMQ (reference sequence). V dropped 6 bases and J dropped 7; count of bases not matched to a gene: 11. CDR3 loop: CASRTSPSGRYNEQFF. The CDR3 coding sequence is TGTGCCAGCAGGACAAGCCCTAGCGGGAGGTATAATGAGCAGTTCTTC.

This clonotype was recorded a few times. CDR3: CASSLGWTSGISYEQYF. CDR3 nucleotide sequence: TGTGCCAGCAGCTTAGGCTGGACTAGCGGGATTTCCTACGAGCAGTACTTC. The chain employs TRBV11-2 and TRBJ2-7; 12 positions agree with TRBD2. CDR1 SGHAT and CDR2 FQNNGV come from the germline V gene. Trimming took 1 base from V and 1 from J; bases not matched to a gene: 5. This CDR3 contains 17 residues.

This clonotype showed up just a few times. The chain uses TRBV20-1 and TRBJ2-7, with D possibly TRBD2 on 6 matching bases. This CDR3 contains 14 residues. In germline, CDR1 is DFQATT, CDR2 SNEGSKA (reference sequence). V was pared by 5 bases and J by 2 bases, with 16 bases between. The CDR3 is CSAPVKRAPYEQYF. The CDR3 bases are TGCAGTGCTCCCGTTAAGCGGGCCCCCTACGAGCAGTACTTC.

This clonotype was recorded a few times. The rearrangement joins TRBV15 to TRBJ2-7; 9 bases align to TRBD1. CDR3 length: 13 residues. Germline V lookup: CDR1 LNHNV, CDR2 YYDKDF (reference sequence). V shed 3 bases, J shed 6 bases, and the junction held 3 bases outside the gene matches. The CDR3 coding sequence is TGTGCCACCAGCAGGACAGGGGGGATCGAGCAGTACGTC. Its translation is CATSRTGGIEQYV.

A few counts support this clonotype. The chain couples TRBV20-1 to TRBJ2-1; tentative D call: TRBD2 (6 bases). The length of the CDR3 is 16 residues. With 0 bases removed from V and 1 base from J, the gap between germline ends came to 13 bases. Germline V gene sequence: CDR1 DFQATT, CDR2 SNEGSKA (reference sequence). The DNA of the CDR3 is TGCAGTGCTAGAGATTATGGGACTCAGTCCTACAATGAGCAGTTCTTC. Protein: CSARDYGTQSYNEQFF.

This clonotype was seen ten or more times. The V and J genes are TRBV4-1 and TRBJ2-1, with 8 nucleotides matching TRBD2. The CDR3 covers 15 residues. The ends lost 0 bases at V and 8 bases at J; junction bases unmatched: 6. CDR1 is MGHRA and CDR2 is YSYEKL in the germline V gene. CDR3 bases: TGCGCCAGCAGCCAAGAGCCCTTAGCGGGGCATGAGCAGTTCTTC. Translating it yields CASSQEPLAGHEQFF.

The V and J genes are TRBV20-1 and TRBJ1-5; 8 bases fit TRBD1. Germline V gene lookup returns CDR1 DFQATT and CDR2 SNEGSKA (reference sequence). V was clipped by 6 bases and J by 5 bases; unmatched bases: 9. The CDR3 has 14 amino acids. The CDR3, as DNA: TGCAGTGCGACCCCGGGACAGGAAGATCAGCCCCAGCATTTT. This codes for CSATPGQEDQPQHF.

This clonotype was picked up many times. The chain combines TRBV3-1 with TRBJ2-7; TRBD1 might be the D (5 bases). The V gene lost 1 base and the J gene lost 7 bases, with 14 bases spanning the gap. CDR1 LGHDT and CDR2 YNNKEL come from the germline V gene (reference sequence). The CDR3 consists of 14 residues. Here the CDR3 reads CASSQVRARPEQYV. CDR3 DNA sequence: TGTGCCAGCAGCCAAGTCAGGGCTAGGCCTGAGCAGTACGTC.

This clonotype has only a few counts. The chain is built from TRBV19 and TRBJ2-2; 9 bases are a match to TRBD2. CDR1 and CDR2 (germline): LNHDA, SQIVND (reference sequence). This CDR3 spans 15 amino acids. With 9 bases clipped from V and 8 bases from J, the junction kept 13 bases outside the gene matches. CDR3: CASRSLAGPRGELFF. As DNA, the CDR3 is TGTGCCAGCCGGAGCCTAGCGGGACCTAGAGGGGAGCTGTTTTTT.

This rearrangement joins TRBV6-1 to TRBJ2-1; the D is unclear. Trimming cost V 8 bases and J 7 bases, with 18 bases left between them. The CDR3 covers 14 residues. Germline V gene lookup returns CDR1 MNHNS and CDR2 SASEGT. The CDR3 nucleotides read TGTGCCAGCCAACCCGAGCGAAGAAGGAATGAGCAGTTCTTC. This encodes CASQPERRRNEQFF.

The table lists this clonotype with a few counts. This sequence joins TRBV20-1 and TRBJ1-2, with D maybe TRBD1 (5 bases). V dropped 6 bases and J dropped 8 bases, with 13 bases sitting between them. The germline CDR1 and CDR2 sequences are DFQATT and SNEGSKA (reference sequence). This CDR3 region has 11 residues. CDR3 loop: CSATRGRGYTF. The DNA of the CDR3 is TGCAGTGCCACACGGGGCAGGGGCTACACCTTC.

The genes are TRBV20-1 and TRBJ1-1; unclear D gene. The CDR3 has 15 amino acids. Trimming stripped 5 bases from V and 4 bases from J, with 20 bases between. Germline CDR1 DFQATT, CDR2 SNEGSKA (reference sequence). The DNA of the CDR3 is TGCAGTGCTGCCCGTGGGCGGGCGTCGGGCACTGAAGCTTTCTTT. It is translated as CSAARGRASGTEAFF.

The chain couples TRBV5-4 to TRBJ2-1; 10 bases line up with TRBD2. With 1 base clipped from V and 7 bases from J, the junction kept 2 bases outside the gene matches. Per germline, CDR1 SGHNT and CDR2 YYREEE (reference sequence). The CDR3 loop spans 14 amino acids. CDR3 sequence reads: CASSLPSGRNEQFF. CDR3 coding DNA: TGTGCCAGCAGCTTGCCTAGCGGGAGAAATGAGCAGTTCTTC.